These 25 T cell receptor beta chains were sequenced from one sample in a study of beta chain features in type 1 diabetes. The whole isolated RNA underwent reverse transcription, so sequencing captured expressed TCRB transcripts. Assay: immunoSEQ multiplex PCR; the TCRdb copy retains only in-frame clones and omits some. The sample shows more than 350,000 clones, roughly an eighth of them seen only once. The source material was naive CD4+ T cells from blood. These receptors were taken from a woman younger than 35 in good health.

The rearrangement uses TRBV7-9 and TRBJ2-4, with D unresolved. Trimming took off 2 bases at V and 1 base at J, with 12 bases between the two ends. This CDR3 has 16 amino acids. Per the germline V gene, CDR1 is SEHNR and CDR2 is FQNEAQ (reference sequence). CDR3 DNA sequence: TGTGCCAGCAGCTTATTCCCGGCAGAGGCCAAAAACATTCAGTACTTC. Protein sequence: CASSLFPAEAKNIQYF.

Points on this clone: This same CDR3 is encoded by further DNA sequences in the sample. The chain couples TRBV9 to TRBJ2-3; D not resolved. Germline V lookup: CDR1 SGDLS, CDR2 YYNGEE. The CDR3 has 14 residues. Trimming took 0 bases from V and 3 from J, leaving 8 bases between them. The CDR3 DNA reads TGTGCCAGCAGCGTAGAGGTTGGGACAGATACGCAGTATTTT. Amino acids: CASSVEVGTDTQYF.

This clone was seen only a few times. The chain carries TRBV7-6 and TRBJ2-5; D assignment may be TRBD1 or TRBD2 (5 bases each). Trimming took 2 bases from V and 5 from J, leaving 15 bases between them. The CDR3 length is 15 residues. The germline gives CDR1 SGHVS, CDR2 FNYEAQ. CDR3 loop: CASSLQWGMGETQYF. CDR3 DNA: TGTGCCAGCAGCTTACAGTGGGGGATGGGGGAGACCCAGTACTTC.

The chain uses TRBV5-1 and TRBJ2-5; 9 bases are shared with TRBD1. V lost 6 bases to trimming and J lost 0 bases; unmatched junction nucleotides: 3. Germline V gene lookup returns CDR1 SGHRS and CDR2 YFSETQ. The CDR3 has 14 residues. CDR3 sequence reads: CASNDRGDQETQYF. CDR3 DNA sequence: TGCGCCAGCAACGACAGGGGGGACCAAGAGACCCAGTACTTC.

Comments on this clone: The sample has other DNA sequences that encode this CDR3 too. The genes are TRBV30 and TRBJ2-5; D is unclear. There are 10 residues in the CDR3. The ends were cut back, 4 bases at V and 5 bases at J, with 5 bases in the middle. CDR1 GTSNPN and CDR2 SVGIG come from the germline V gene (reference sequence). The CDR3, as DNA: TGTGCCTGGAAGGGTGAGACCCAGTACTTC. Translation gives CAWKGETQYF.

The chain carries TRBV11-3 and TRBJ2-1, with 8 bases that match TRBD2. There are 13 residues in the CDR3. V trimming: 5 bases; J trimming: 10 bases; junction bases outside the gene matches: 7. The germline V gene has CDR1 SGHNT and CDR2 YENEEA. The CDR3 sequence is CASSPGLGGEQFF. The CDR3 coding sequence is TGTGCCAGCAGCCCGGGACTAGGAGGAGAGCAGTTCTTC.

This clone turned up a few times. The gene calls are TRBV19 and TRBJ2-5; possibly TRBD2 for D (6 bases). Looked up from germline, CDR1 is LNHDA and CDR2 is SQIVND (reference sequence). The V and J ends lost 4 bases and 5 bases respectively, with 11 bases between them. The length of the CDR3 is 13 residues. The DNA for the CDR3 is TGTGCCAGTAGTACCCTACGGGGGGAGACCCAGTACTTC. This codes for CASSTLRGETQYF.

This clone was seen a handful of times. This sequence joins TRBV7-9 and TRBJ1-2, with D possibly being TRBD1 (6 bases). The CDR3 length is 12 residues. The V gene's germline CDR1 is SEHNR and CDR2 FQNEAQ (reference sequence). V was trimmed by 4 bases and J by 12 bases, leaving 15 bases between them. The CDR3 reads CASSWANRDDTF. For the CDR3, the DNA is TGTGCCAGCAGCTGGGCTAACAGGGATGACACCTTC. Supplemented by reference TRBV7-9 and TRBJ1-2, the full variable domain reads DTGVSQNPRHKITKRGQNVTFRCDPISEHNRLYWYRQTLGQGPEFLTYFQNEAQLEKSRLLSDRFSAERPKGSFSTLEIQRTEQGDSAMYLCASSWANRDDTFGSGTRLTVV.

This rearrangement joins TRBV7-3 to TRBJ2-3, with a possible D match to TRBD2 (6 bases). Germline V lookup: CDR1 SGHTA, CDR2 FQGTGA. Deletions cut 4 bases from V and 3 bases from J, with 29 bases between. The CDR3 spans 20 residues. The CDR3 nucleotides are TGTGCCAGCAGCTCCCCTCGCGGGGCCGAGGTCCCACGGGGGACAGATACGCAGTATTTT. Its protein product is CASSSPRGAEVPRGTDTQYF. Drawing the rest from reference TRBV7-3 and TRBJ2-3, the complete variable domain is GAGVSQTPSNKVTEKGKYVELRCDPISGHTALYWYRQSLGQGPEFLIYFQGTGAADDSGLPNDRFFAVRPEGSVSTLKIQRTERGDSAVYLCASSSPRGAEVPRGTDTQYFGPGTRLTVL.

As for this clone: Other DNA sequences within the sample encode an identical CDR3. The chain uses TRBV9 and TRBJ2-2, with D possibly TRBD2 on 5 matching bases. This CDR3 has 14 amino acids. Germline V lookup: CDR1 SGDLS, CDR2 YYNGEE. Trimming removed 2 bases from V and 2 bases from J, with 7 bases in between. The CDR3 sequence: CASSVGVNTGELFF. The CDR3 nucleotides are TGTGCCAGCAGCGTGGGAGTAAACACCGGGGAGCTGTTTTTT.

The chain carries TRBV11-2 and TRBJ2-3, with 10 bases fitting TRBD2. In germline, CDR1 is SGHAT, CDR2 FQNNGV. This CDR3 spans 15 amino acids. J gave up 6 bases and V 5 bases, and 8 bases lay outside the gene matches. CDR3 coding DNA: TGTGCCAGCAGCCCTAGCAGGACTAGCGGTGATACGCAGTATTTT. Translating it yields CASSPSRTSGDTQYF.

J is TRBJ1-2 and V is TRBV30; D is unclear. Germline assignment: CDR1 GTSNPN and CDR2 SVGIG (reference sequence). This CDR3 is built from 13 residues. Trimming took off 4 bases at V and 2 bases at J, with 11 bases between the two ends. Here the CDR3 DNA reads TGTGCCTGGATCTCTCAAGGAAACTATGGCTACACCTTC. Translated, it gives CAWISQGNYGYTF.

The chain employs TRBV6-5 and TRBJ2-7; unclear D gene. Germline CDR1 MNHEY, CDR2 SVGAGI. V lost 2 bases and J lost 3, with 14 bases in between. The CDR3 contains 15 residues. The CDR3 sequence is CASSYRTTGRYEQYV. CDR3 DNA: TGTGCCAGCAGTTACAGGACCACCGGCCGCTACGAGCAGTACGTC.

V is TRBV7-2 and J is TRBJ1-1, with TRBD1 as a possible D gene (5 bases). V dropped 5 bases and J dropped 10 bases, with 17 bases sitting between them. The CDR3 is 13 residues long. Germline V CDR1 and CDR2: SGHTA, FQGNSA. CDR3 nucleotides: TGTGCCAGCAGCCCACTCCAGGGTTCGGGAGCTTTCTTT. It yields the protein CASSPLQGSGAFF.

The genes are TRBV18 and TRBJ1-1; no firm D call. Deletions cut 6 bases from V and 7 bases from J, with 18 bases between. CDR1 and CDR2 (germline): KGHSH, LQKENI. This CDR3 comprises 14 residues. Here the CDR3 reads CASSASPPGFEAFF. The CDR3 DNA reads TGTGCCAGCTCGGCCTCACCGCCGGGGTTTGAAGCTTTCTTT.

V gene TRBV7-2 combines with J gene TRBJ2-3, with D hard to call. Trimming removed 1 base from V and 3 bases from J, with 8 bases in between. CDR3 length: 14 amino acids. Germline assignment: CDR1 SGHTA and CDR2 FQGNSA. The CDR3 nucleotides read TGTGCCAGCAGCTTAGATACGGTAACAGATACGCAGTATTTT. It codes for CASSLDTVTDTQYF.

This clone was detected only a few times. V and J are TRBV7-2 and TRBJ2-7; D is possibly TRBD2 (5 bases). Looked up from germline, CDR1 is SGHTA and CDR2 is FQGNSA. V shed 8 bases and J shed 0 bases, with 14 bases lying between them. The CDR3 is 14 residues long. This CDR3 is CASRSAGSSYEQYF. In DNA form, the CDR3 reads TGTGCCAGCCGTAGCGCCGGAAGCTCCTACGAGCAGTACTTC.

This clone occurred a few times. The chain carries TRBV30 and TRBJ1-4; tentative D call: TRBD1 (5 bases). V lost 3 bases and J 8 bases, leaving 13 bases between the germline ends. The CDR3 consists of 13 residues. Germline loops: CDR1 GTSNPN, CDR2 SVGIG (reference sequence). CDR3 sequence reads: CAWSDRNKEKLFF. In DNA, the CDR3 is TGTGCCTGGAGCGACAGAAACAAGGAAAAACTGTTTTTT.

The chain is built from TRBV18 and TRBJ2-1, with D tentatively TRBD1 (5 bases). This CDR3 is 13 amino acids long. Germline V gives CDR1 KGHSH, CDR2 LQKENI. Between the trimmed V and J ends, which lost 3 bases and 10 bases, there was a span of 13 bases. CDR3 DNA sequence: TGTGCCAGCTCACCCCGTTTGGGGCGAGAGCAGTTCTTC. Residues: CASSPRLGREQFF.

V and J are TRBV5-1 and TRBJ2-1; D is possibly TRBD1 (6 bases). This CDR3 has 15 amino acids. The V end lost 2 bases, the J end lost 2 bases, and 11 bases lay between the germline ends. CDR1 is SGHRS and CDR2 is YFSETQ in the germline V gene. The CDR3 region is CASSFFQGTYNEQFF. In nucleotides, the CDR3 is TGCGCCAGCAGCTTCTTCCAGGGGACCTACAATGAGCAGTTCTTC. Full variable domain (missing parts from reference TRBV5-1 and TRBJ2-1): KAGVTQTPRYLIKTRGQQVTLSCSPISGHRSVSWYQQTPGQGLQFLFEYFSETQRNKGNFPGRFSGRQFSNSRSEMNVSTLELGDSALYLCASSFFQGTYNEQFFGPGTRLTVL.

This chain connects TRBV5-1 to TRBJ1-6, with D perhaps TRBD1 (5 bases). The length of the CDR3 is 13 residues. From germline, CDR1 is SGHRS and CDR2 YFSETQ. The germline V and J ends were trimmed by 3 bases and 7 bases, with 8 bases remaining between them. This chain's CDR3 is CASSSGGNSPLHF. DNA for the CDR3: TGCGCCAGCAGCTCCGGGGGGAATTCACCCCTCCACTTT.

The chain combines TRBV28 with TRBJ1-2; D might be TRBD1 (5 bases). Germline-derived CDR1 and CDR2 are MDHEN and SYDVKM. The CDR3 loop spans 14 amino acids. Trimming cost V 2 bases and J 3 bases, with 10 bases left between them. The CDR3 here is CASSLVGAYYGYTF. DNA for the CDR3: TGTGCCAGCAGTTTAGTCGGGGCTTACTATGGCTACACCTTC.

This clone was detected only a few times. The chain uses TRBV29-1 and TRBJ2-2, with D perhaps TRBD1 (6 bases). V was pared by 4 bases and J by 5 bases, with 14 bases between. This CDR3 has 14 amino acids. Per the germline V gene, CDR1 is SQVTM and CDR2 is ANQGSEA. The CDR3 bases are TGCAGCGTTGGCAGGGGCGGAAGGACCGGGGAGCTGTTTTTT. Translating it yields CSVGRGGRTGELFF.

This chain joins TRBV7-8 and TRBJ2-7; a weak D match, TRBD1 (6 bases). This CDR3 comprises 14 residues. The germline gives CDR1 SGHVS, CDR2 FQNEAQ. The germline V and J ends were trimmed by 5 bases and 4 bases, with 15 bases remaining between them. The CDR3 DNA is TGTGCCAGCAGCCCGGGGCACAGGGAATACGAGCAGTACTTC. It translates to CASSPGHREYEQYF.

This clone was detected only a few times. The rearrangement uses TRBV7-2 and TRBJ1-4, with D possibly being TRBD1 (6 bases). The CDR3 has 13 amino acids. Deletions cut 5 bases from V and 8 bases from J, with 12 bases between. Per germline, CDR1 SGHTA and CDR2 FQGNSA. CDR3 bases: TGTGCCAGCAGCCCGGGACACAAAGAAAAACTGTTTTTT. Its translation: CASSPGHKEKLFF.